The present TCR beta chain was sequenced within a study of spatial heterogeneity in lung cancer. For the study at large: Fewer alpha-chain than beta-chain sequences were consistently detected. Raw reads showed each unique TCR and UMI combination turning up more than ten times on average.

This clonotype has a count of ten or more. A unique molecular identifier was attached to every TCR cDNA molecule. Via MiXCR, TCRdb re-called the 5' RACE reads, giving one row per CDR3 protein. The sample yields 20,000 to 25,000 distinct CDR3 sequences, under 5.5% seen once. CDR1 SGHTA and CDR2 FQGTGA come from the germline V gene. The ends were cut back, 0 bases at V and 2 bases at J, with 4 bases in the middle. CDR3 length: 13 residues. Time point here: sample taken at primary tumor resection. The chain combines TRBV7-3 with TRBJ2-5; D is ambiguous. This clonotype was obtained from a male donor with early-stage non-small cell lung cancer. Sequenced here: PBMCs, sampled at surgery. The CDR3 sequence is CASSLTRQETQYF. The CDR3, as DNA: TGTGCCAGCAGCTTAACACGGCAAGAGACCCAGTACTTC.